Following are 23 T cell receptor beta chains from one sample sequenced in a study of cytomegalovirus exposure and HLA in healthy donors. PCR primers comprised 60 Vbeta and 13 Jbeta primers. Generated by immunoSEQ multiplex PCR, the TCRdb table keeps only in-frame clones and is missing some. The data contain around 180,000 clones, about 85% of them seen just once; the ten biggest clones take up roughly 1.5%. Material for sequencing was PBMCs. The receptors here all came from a woman aged 45-59 years in good health and CMV-seronegative.

This chain uses TRBV4-1 with TRBJ2-7; 9 bases fit TRBD1. V shed 3 bases, J shed 2 bases, and the junction held 5 bases outside the gene matches. The CDR3 runs to 15 residues. Germline V CDR1 and CDR2: MGHRA, YSYEKL. CDR3 coding DNA: TGCGCCAGCAGCCATGGGACAGGGTGGGCCTACGAGCAGTACTTC. This codes for CASSHGTGWAYEQYF.

The V gene is TRBV7-2, the J gene TRBJ1-4, with a tentative D call TRBD1 (6 bases). V gave up 5 bases and J gave up 8 bases, with 18 bases separating them. The CDR3 is 15 amino acids. Per germline, CDR1 SGHTA and CDR2 FQGNSA. The CDR3 DNA reads as TGTGCCAGCAGCCCCTATGGGGGGGCTGGGGAAAAACTGTTTTTT. This translates into CASSPYGGAGEKLFF.

The chain joins TRBV5-5 to TRBJ2-7; 7 bases agree with TRBD1. In germline, CDR1 is SGHKS, CDR2 YYEKEE (reference sequence). The CDR3 covers 14 residues. Trimming took 2 bases from V and 3 from J; bases not matched to a gene: 5. The CDR3 loop is CASSFSTGIYEQYF. CDR3 nucleotides: TGTGCCAGCAGCTTCTCGACAGGGATCTACGAGCAGTACTTC. Looking up the rest from reference TRBV5-5 and TRBJ2-7 gives the full variable domain: DAGVTQSPTHLIKTRGQQVTLRCSPISGHKSVSWYQQVLGQGPQFIFQYYEKEERGRGNFPDRFSARQFPNYSSELNVNALLLGDSALYLCASSFSTGIYEQYFGPGTRLTVT.

This rearrangement joins TRBV9 to TRBJ1-3; D is undetermined. This CDR3 has 15 residues. Looked up from germline, CDR1 is SGDLS and CDR2 is YYNGEE. V lost 4 bases and J 0 bases, leaving 11 bases between the germline ends. The CDR3 is CASSPGGHSGNTIYF. CDR3 nucleotide sequence: TGTGCCAGCAGCCCAGGTGGCCACTCTGGAAACACCATATATTTT.

Details on this clone: The junction departs from germline at one end; a sequencing error may be responsible. The V gene is TRBV5-6, the J gene TRBJ2-5, with D tentatively TRBD2 (5 bases). Germline CDR1 reads SGHDT; CDR2 reads YYEEEE. This CDR3 has 15 residues. The CDR3 sequence is CASSSGLWAQGTQYF. Written as DNA, the CDR3 is TGTGCCAGCAGCTCCGGACTGTGGGCCCAAGGGACCCAGTACTTC.

This clone was seen a handful of times. This chain uses TRBV27 with TRBJ1-1; a weak D match, TRBD1 (6 bases). CDR1 is MNHEY and CDR2 is SMNVEV in the germline V gene (reference sequence). The CDR3 is 14 residues long. Trimming stripped 4 bases from V and 0 bases from J, with 9 bases between. Here the CDR3 reads CASSYRAMNTEAFF. CDR3 bases: TGTGCCAGCAGTTACAGGGCCATGAACACTGAAGCTTTCTTT.

V and J are TRBV6-1 and TRBJ1-1; 8 bases are a match to TRBD1. Trimming removed 3 bases from V and 5 bases from J; junction bases left unmatched: 2. This CDR3 is built from 13 residues. Germline lookup yields CDR1 MNHNS and CDR2 SASEGT. CDR3 DNA sequence: TGTGCCAGCAGTGACAGGGGGCGAACTGAAGCTTTCTTT. Translating gives CASSDRGRTEAFF.

The J gene is TRBJ1-6, the V gene TRBV11-2, with D tentatively TRBD1 (5 bases). The germline CDR1 and CDR2 sequences are SGHAT and FQNNGV. The CDR3 is 19 residues long. The V end lost 6 bases, the J end lost 6 bases, and 27 bases lay between the germline ends. The CDR3, as DNA: TGTGCCAGCAGATTTAGCGGGAGGGGCGGTTACCAGCTTAATTCACCCCTCCACTTT. This translates into CASRFSGRGGYQLNSPLHF.

The chain has TRBV2 and TRBJ1-2; the match to TRBD1 covers 11 bases. Germline lookup yields CDR1 SNHLY and CDR2 FYNNEI. V was pared by 10 bases and J by 6 bases, with 10 bases of the junction left unmatched. This CDR3 comprises 14 residues. The CDR3 DNA follows: TGTGCCAATGGGACAGGGGGGCTTTCGGATGGCTACACCTTC. Amino acid sequence: CANGTGGLSDGYTF.

This clone was seen only once. The J gene is TRBJ1-4, the V gene TRBV4-2; possibly TRBD1 for D (5 bases). Germline-derived CDR1 and CDR2 are LGHNA and YNFKEQ. There are 16 residues in the CDR3. V shed 3 bases and J shed 7 bases, with 18 bases lying between them. This CDR3 reads CASSQGTRQKGEKLFF. The CDR3 DNA follows: TGTGCCAGCAGCCAGGGGACTAGACAGAAGGGTGAAAAACTGTTTTTT.

The chain couples TRBV7-6 to TRBJ2-7; D perhaps matches TRBD2 (6 bases). The CDR3 has 15 amino acids. Trimming removed 5 bases at V and 0 bases at J, with 14 bases between. CDR1 is SGHVS, CDR2 FNYEAQ, per germline. The chain's CDR3 is CASSPNWGGSYEQYF. The CDR3 coding sequence is TGTGCCAGCAGCCCAAATTGGGGAGGCTCCTACGAGCAGTACTTC.

The DNA for the CDR3 is TGTGCCAGCAGCTTAAGGGGCTCTGGAAACACCATATATTTT. As protein: CASSLRGSGNTIYF. The chain has TRBV7-2 and TRBJ1-3, with a weak D call TRBD1 (5 bases). CDR1 SGHTA and CDR2 FQGNSA come from the germline V gene. The CDR3 runs to 14 residues. With 2 bases removed from V and 0 bases from J, the gap between germline ends came to 5 bases.

The rearrangement uses TRBV5-1 and TRBJ1-1; 10 nucleotides line up with TRBD1. The CDR3 runs 14 residues. The V gene end was trimmed by 8 bases and the J gene end by 5 bases; junction bases not matched to a gene: 9. Germline CDR1 is SGHRS and CDR2 is YFSETQ. The CDR3 DNA follows: TGCGCCAGTACGACAGGGGGCGCAGGGACTGAAGCTTTCTTT. Protein sequence: CASTTGGAGTEAFF.

This chain uses TRBV4-1 with TRBJ1-1; 8 positions match TRBD1. Germline V lookup: CDR1 MGHRA, CDR2 YSYEKL. Losses at the gene ends were 1 base for V and 0 bases for J; bases not matched to a gene: 4. This CDR3 spans 16 amino acids. The CDR3 sequence is CASSQAPTGVNTEAFF. The CDR3, as DNA: TGCGCCAGCAGCCAAGCACCGACAGGGGTGAACACTGAAGCTTTCTTT.

The V call is TRBV9, the J call TRBJ2-3, with D perhaps TRBD2 (6 bases). The CDR3 contains 12 residues. V was trimmed by 4 bases and J by 5 bases, leaving 8 bases between them. From germline, CDR1 is SGDLS and CDR2 YYNGEE. The CDR3 loop reads CASSYGGDTQYF. The CDR3 coding sequence is TGTGCCAGCAGCTACGGGGGAGATACGCAGTATTTT.

The chain recombines TRBV6-6 with TRBJ2-1; TRBD2 might be the D (6 bases). The germline gives CDR1 MNHNY, CDR2 SVGAGI (reference sequence). This CDR3 spans 15 amino acids. V lost 0 bases, J lost 8 bases, and 14 bases lay in between. The CDR3 sequence: CASSYSLGGGYEQFF. The CDR3 nucleotides read TGTGCCAGCAGTTACTCATTGGGAGGTGGCTATGAGCAGTTCTTC.

The rearrangement links TRBV28 to TRBJ1-1; no clear D. Germline CDR1 reads MDHEN; CDR2 reads SYDVKM. This CDR3 has 15 residues. V shed 2 bases and J shed 2 bases, with 12 bases lying between them. CDR3 protein: CASSLVDDTNTEAFF. Written as DNA, the CDR3 is TGTGCCAGCAGTTTAGTCGATGACACAAACACTGAAGCTTTCTTT. The whole variable domain, remainder taken from reference TRBV28 and TRBJ1-1, is DVKVTQSSRYLVKRTGEKVFLECVQDMDHENMFWYRQDPGLGLRLIYFSYDVKMKEKGDIPEGYSVSREKKERFSLILESASTNQTSMYLCASSLVDDTNTEAFFGQGTRLTVV.

The rearrangement uses TRBV14 and TRBJ2-7; TRBD1 matches 9 bases. CDR1 and CDR2 from the germline V gene are SGHDN and FVKESK. The CDR3 has 14 amino acids. Trimming removed 6 bases from V and 4 bases from J; junction bases left unmatched: 7. CDR3 protein: CASRGQGKTYEQYF. CDR3 DNA: TGTGCCAGCAGGGGACAGGGTAAAACGTACGAGCAGTACTTC.

The chain couples TRBV30 to TRBJ2-1; 8 nucleotides align to TRBD2. The CDR3 is made up of 13 amino acids. From germline, CDR1 is GTSNPN and CDR2 SVGIG (reference sequence). V gave up 5 bases and J gave up 8 bases; unmatched junction bases: 8. The CDR3 region is CAWDVGGVHEQFF. CDR3 in DNA: TGTGCCTGGGACGTCGGGGGGGTACATGAGCAGTTCTTC.

This clone was picked up one time. The chain employs TRBV9 and TRBJ2-2; 10 bases agree with TRBD2. The CDR3 covers 16 residues. Germline V gene lookup returns CDR1 SGDLS and CDR2 YYNGEE. J gave up 6 bases and V 4 bases, and 9 bases lay outside the gene matches. The CDR3 sequence is CASSPLAGVASGELFF. The CDR3 DNA sequence: TGTGCCAGCAGCCCTCTAGCGGGAGTAGCATCCGGGGAGCTGTTTTTT.

The CDR3 here is CASSSIYEQYF. The CDR3 DNA follows: TGCGCCAGCAGCTCCATCTACGAGCAGTACTTC. The chain is built from TRBV5-1 and TRBJ2-7; D not resolved. The CDR3 has 11 residues. From germline, CDR1 is SGHRS and CDR2 YFSETQ. Deletions cut 3 bases from V and 3 bases from J, with 4 bases between.

Written as DNA, the CDR3 is TGTGCCAGCAGTGAATCGGGACAACGCGAGCAGTACTTC. Amino acid sequence: CASSESGQREQYF. This chain uses TRBV2 with TRBJ2-7; tentative D call: TRBD1 (6 bases). The CDR3 is 13 residues long. From germline, CDR1 is SNHLY and CDR2 FYNNEI. V gave up 2 bases and J gave up 6 bases, with 11 bases separating them. The whole variable domain, filled in from reference TRBV2 and TRBJ2-7, reads EPEVTQTPSHQVTQMGQEVILRCVPISNHLYFYWYRQILGQKVEFLVSFYNNEISEKSEIFDDQFSVERPDGSNFTLKIRSTKLEDSAMYFCASSESGQREQYFGPGTRLTVT.

The rearrangement joins TRBV7-2 to TRBJ2-3; no definite D call. The CDR3 spans 12 residues. Germline V lookup: CDR1 SGHTA, CDR2 FQGNSA. Trimming took 6 bases from V and 2 from J, leaving 6 bases between them. CDR3 DNA sequence: TGTGCCAGCAGACAGAACACAGATACGCAGTATTTT. Translating gives CASRQNTDTQYF. The whole variable domain, remainder taken from reference TRBV7-2 and TRBJ2-3, is GAGVSQSPSNKVTEKGKDVELRCDPISGHTALYWYRQSLGQGLEFLIYFQGNSAPDKSGLPSDRFSAERTGGSVSTLTIQRTQQEDSAVYLCASRQNTDTQYFGPGTRLTVL.